This T cell receptor (beta chain) was sequenced in a study of blood T cell repertoires in COVID-19 (TCRdb year 2020). Regarding the study in general: Samples from collaborators originated in the United States, Italy and Spain and spanned both the acute and convalescent phases of COVID-19. The material from the prospective study consisted of cDNA or gDNA derived from T cells, B-cell-depleted T cells, or PBMCs. Deeply sampled blood TCRbeta repertoires from subjects exposed to, actively infected with, or recovered from COVID-19 were included in the dataset. A freely available public database, intended as a resource for researchers studying the immune response to SARS-CoV-2, is where the repertoires were released. Samples came from the ongoing ImmuneRACE study (first 160 participants) plus 1,254 subjects from 6 global collaborators. A de-identified subject ID, COVID-19 status, age in years and sex were almost always included in the sample metadata. HLA class I and class II types, where available, came from metadata supplied by the sample provider rather than from assay-based typing.

TCRbeta CDR3 regions were amplified from genomic DNA by means of the immunoSEQ Assay, a bias-controlled multiplex PCR. Per the authors' processing: The number of nucleated cells in each sample was estimated by amplification of reference gene primers within the assay. To quantify the absolute abundance of each unique TCRbeta CDR3 rearrangement, sequence reads were collapsed and filtered. For each sample, productive Simpson clonality was calculated as the square root of Simpson's diversity index across productive rearrangements. TCRdb stores this immuneACCESS table with in-frame sequences only. Part of the clones is absent; in the studies checked, under half of the shortfall reflects unresolved V genes, and no reason is known for the rest. V and J calls and clone size come straight from that table; D and trimming were deduced from the DNA. The sample has more than 100,000 clones on record, more than 75% of them singletons. Less than 30% of the sample is taken by the ten largest.

The junction carries 18 bases between V and J, which are trimmed by 8 bases and 11 bases respectively. The CDR3 runs 12 residues from the cysteine to the phenylalanine. Here the CDR3 DNA is all that survives: 36 bases in frame from base 1. CDR1 and CDR2, looked up from the germline V gene, are MDHEN and SYDVKM. What the study reported, not specific to this receptor: Clinical and demographic metadata were provided uncurated, with the amount varying by source and participant.

Collaborating institutions collected whole blood in K2EDTA tubes following their own protocols. For TCRbeta analysis, collaborators shipped samples as frozen whole blood, isolated PBMCs, or DNA extracted from either of those sample types. Details on this clone: It lacks a known antigen. Base qualities are not recorded, but no much larger clone differs from it by a single base.

This TCR was sampled from a woman aged 70-85 years with acute or convalescent COVID-19. Sequencing was performed on peripheral blood. The rearrangement combines TRBV28 with TRBJ1-2; TRBD1 is possibly the D segment (5 matching bases). The CDR3 here reads CASRLGGEGYTF. The base sequence is TGTGCCAGCCGCTTAGGAGGGGAAGGTTACACCTTC.